Given below is one TCR beta chain in context. As yet, its antigen is unknown. This record comes from a study of shared clonotypes between healthy human individuals. Overall study results and limits: The study found lower generation probabilities in non-shared clonotypes than in those shared by all four donors. Naive subsets typically showed greater estimated richness than memory subsets. For sorted subsets, rarefaction showed incomplete sequencing despite large depth.

TCRdb's copy holds only in-frame clones and misses some; the assay was immunoSEQ multiplex PCR. The sample contains nearly 600,000 clones, roughly 96% of which appear only once. Positively selected for CCR7, the CD45RO-negative cells used as naive CD8 cells excluded terminally differentiated effector memory CD45RA+ cells. Germline V gene lookup returns CDR1 MDHEN and CDR2 SYDVKM. The CDR3 has 14 residues. The ends were cut back, 8 bases at V and 3 bases at J, with 17 bases in the middle. Source material: naive CD8+ T cells sorted from blood. This TCR was sampled from a woman in her 30s in good health. This chain connects TRBV28 to TRBJ2-7; D is perhaps TRBD2 (6 bases). The CDR3 loop is CASSGTLLLYEQYF. The CDR3 nucleotides read TGTGCCAGCTCCGGGACTCTGCTCCTCTACGAGCAGTACTTC.